This TCR beta chain was identified during a study of identifying expanded T cells in peripheral blood. General study findings and limits: Variance in clone template counts between roughly two-week samples significantly increased with total template count across all healthy donors. Technical replicates showed around 1.3 changed clones; approximately 2 weeks 15 to 20; four weeks 19.

Collection occurred without any documented infections or immune events in donors. The table came from immunoSEQ multiplex PCR; TCRdb's copy has only in-frame clones and leaves some out. The table has roughly 100,000 clones, around 90% seen once; the top ten hold approximately 18%. The CDR3 sequence is 15 residues long. Losses at the gene ends were 5 bases for V and 4 bases for J; bases not matched to a gene: 5. The germline CDR1 and CDR2 sequences are SEHNR and FQNEAQ (reference sequence). Details on this clone: Its antigen is not known.

Sequencing was carried out using blood. This clonotype originated in a person between 18 and 75 years old in good health. The chain is built from TRBV7-9 and TRBJ2-2, with 9 bases that match TRBD1. The CDR3 coding sequence is TGTGCCAGCAGCCCCCAGACAGGGGGCACCGGGGAGCTGTTTTTT. It translates to CASSPQTGGTGELFF.